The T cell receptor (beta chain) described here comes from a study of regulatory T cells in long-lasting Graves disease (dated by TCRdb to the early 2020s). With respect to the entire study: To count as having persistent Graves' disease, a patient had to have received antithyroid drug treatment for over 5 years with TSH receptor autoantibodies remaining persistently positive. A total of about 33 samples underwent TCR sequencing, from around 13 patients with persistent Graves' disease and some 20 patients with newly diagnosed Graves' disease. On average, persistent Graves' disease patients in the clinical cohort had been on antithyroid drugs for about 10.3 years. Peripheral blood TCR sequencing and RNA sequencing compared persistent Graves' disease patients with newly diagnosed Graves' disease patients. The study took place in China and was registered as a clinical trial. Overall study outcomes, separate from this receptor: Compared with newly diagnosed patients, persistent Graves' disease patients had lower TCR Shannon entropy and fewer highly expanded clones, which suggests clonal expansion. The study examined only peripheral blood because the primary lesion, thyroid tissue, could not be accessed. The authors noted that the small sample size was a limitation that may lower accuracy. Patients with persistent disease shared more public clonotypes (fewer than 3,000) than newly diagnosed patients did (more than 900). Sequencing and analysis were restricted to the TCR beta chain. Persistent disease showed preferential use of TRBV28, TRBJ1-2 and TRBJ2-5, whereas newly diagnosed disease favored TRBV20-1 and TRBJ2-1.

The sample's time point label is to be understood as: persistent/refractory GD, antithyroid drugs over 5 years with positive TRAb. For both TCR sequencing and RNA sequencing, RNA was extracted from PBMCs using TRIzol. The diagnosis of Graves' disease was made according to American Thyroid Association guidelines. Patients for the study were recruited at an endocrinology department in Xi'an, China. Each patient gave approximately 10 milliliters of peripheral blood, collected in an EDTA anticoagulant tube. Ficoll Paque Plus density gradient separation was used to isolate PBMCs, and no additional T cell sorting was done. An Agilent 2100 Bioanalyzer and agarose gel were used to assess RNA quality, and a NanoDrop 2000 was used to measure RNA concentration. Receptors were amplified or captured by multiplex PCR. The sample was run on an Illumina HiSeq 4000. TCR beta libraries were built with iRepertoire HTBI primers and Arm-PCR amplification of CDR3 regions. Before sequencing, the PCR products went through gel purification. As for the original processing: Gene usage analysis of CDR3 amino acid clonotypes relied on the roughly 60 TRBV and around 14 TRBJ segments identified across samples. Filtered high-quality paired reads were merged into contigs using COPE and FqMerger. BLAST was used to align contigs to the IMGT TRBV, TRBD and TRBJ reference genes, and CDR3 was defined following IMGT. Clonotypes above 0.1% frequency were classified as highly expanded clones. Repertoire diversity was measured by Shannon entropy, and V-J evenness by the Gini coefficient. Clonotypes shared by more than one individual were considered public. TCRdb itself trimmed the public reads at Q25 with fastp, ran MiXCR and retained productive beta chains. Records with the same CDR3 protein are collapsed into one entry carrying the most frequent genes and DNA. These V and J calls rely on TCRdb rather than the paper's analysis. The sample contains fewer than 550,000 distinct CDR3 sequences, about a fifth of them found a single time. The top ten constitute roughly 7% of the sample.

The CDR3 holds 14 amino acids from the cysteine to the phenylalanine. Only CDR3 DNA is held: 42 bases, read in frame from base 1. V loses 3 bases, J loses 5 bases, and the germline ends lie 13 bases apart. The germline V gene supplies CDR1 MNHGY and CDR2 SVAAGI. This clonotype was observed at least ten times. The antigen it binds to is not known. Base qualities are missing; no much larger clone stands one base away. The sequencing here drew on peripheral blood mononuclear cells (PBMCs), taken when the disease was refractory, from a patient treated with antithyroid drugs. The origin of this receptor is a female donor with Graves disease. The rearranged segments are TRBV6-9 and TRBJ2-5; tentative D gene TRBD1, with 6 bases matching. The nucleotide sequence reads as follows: TGTGCCAGCAGTTACTTTGGCAGGGGCGAGACCCAGTACTTC. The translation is CASSYFGRGETQYF.